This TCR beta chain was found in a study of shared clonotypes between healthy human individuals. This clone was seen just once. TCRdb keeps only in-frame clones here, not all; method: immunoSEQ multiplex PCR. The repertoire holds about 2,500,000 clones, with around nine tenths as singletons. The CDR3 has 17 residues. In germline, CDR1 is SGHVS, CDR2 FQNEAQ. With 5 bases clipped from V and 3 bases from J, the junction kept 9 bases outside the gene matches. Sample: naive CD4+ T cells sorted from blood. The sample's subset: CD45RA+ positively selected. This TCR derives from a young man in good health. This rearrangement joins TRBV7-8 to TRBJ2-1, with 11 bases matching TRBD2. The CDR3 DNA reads TGTGCCAGCAGCGCTCGCACGGGACTAGCGGACTACAATGAGCAGTTCTTC. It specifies CASSARTGLADYNEQFF.